These T cell receptor beta chains were read from a single sample in a study of human T cells and chemical hapten exposure. TCRdb recomputed calls from the RACE reads with MiXCR, one row per CDR3 protein. This table holds about 140,000 distinct CDR3 sequences, about an eighth found once. The source was whole blood, collected in connection with sensitization to the hapten diphenylcyclopropenone (DPC). These receptors originate from a woman aged 45-65 years with alopecia areata. Some clones in this sample may be carry-over from other donors' samples. The CDR3 runs from the conserved cysteine through the conserved F or W. Rows give clone size only sometimes, using once, few, many, or a class for an expanded clone.

abundance: many; v_gene: TRBV21-1; j_gene: TRBJ2-7; CDR3aa: CASSKGASRYEQYF
abundance: .; v_gene: TRBV7-2; j_gene: TRBJ2-5; CDR3aa: CASSPGRKEETQYF
abundance: few; v_gene: TRBV4-3; j_gene: TRBJ2-1; CDR3aa: CASSKGLRDEQFF
abundance: .; v_gene: TRBV12-5; j_gene: TRBJ2-1; CDR3aa: CASGLQGGGEQFF
abundance: many; v_gene: TRBV6-2/TRBV6-3; j_gene: TRBJ1-2; CDR3aa: CASSYILNYGYTF
abundance: few; v_gene: TRBV11-2; j_gene: TRBJ2-3; CDR3aa: CASSHGQVADTQYF
abundance: few; v_gene: TRBV7-9; j_gene: TRBJ2-7; CDR3aa: CASSLALDYEQYF
abundance: .; v_gene: TRBV7-8; j_gene: TRBJ2-7; CDR3aa: CASSLGTSSRGEQYF
abundance: .; v_gene: TRBV29-1; j_gene: TRBJ2-7; CDR3aa: CSVRVAAGQYF
abundance: many; v_gene: TRBV6-5; j_gene: TRBJ1-1; CDR3aa: CASGRGVASTEAFF
abundance: .; v_gene: TRBV3-1; j_gene: TRBJ2-7; CDR3aa: CASRNLAGRSYEQYF
abundance: .; v_gene: TRBV23-1; j_gene: TRBJ1-1; CDR3aa: CASSQLRENTEAFF
abundance: .; v_gene: TRBV3-1; j_gene: TRBJ2-1; CDR3aa: CASSGAYNEQFF
abundance: .; v_gene: TRBV6-2/TRBV6-3; j_gene: TRBJ2-1; CDR3aa: CASERAGTSFGRGHNEQFF
abundance: .; v_gene: TRBV20-1; j_gene: TRBJ1-4; CDR3aa: CSARAPMTASNEKLFF
abundance: .; v_gene: TRBV7-2; j_gene: TRBJ1-2; CDR3aa: CASSLISGTGEGYTF
abundance: many; v_gene: TRBV12-3/TRBV12-4; j_gene: TRBJ2-7; CDR3aa: CASSQGDSQYEQYF
abundance: .; v_gene: TRBV4-3; j_gene: TRBJ2-1; CDR3aa: CASSQDGGRYNEQFF
abundance: few; v_gene: TRBV7-2; j_gene: TRBJ2-6; CDR3aa: CASSFPLAGLSGANVLTF
abundance: few; v_gene: TRBV4-1; j_gene: TRBJ2-1; CDR3aa: CASSQAAGVGYEQFF
abundance: .; v_gene: TRBV7-8; j_gene: TRBJ2-5; CDR3aa: CASSLAPRGNQETQYF
abundance: few; v_gene: TRBV27; j_gene: TRBJ1-1; CDR3aa: CANKVYLRVMNTEAFF
abundance: many; v_gene: TRBV12-3/TRBV12-4; j_gene: TRBJ2-2; CDR3aa: CASSPDRARGTGELFF
abundance: many; v_gene: TRBV5-1; j_gene: TRBJ2-5; CDR3aa: CASSVSGTQKETQYF
abundance: .; v_gene: TRBV4-1; j_gene: TRBJ1-4; CDR3aa: CASSQVPGGGNEKLFF
abundance: many; v_gene: TRBV29-1; j_gene: TRBJ2-7; CDR3aa: CSVVGLGTYEQYF
abundance: many; v_gene: TRBV7-6; j_gene: TRBJ2-7; CDR3aa: CASSPRTSGSYEQYF
abundance: many; v_gene: TRBV10-2; j_gene: TRBJ2-7; CDR3aa: CASSDTIYYEQYF
abundance: .; v_gene: TRBV7-9; j_gene: TRBJ2-1; CDR3aa: CASSSPEGDSYNEQFF
abundance: few; v_gene: TRBV27; j_gene: TRBJ2-1; CDR3aa: CASGIYNEQFF
abundance: many; v_gene: TRBV11-2; j_gene: TRBJ2-7; CDR3aa: CASSNLARLAVSYEQYF
abundance: .; v_gene: TRBV7-8; j_gene: TRBJ2-7; CDR3aa: CASSLPGLSHEQYF
abundance: many; v_gene: TRBV7-9; j_gene: TRBJ1-1; CDR3aa: CASSPIVTEAFF
abundance: few; v_gene: TRBV21-1; j_gene: TRBJ2-7; CDR3aa: CASSKTPTSGRSKEHYEQYF
abundance: .; v_gene: TRBV18; j_gene: TRBJ1-1; CDR3aa: CASSPGITEAFF
abundance: few; v_gene: TRBV10-3; j_gene: TRBJ2-1; CDR3aa: CAISESGQGGNNEQFF
abundance: many; v_gene: TRBV3-1; j_gene: TRBJ2-1; CDR3aa: CASSRRTSGWSSYNEQFF
abundance: .; v_gene: TRBV12-3/TRBV12-4; j_gene: TRBJ2-1; CDR3aa: CASSLGTSGRDEQFF
abundance: .; v_gene: TRBV29-1; j_gene: TRBJ2-4; CDR3aa: CSVEVWQEAKNIQYF
abundance: many; v_gene: TRBV7-2; j_gene: TRBJ1-6; CDR3aa: CASSHGTGNSPLHF
abundance: .; v_gene: TRBV7-9; j_gene: TRBJ2-3; CDR3aa: CASVRTSEVGTQYF
abundance: few; v_gene: TRBV6-2/TRBV6-3; j_gene: TRBJ2-2; CDR3aa: CASSLTSVRNTGELFF
abundance: few; v_gene: TRBV2; j_gene: TRBJ1-1; CDR3aa: CASSQKGTGSTEAFF
abundance: .; v_gene: TRBV20-1; j_gene: TRBJ2-5; CDR3aa: CSARTRTAGETQYF